The text below deals with one T cell receptor (beta chain). The CDR3 loop spans 17 amino acids. Looked up from germline, CDR1 is MNHEY and CDR2 is SMNVEV (reference sequence). V lost 2 bases and J lost 0, with 14 bases in between. The sample is drawn from a study of blood T cell repertoires in COVID-19. The overall study: Collection of acute and convalescent COVID-19 samples took place in the United States, Italy and Spain. PBMCs, B-cell-depleted T cells, or T cells provided the cDNA or gDNA that made up the material.

In the original analysis: Nucleated cell number was recorded as an estimate derived from reference gene primer amplification. The repertoire was sequenced with immunoSEQ multiplex PCR; TCRdb's copy has only in-frame clones and lacks some. V, J and clone size reflect that table, while D and trimming were determined from the DNA. The table includes roughly 53,000 clones, approximately 90% detected once. The gene calls are TRBV27 and TRBJ1-3, with D perhaps matching TRBD1 (6 bases). The sequence was obtained from a man at least 80 years old with acute or convalescent COVID-19. The source material was peripheral blood. CDR3 DNA: TGTGCCAGCAGTTTAAGTAGGCAGGGGTTCTCTGGAAACACCATATATTTT. Translating gives CASSLSRQGFSGNTIYF.